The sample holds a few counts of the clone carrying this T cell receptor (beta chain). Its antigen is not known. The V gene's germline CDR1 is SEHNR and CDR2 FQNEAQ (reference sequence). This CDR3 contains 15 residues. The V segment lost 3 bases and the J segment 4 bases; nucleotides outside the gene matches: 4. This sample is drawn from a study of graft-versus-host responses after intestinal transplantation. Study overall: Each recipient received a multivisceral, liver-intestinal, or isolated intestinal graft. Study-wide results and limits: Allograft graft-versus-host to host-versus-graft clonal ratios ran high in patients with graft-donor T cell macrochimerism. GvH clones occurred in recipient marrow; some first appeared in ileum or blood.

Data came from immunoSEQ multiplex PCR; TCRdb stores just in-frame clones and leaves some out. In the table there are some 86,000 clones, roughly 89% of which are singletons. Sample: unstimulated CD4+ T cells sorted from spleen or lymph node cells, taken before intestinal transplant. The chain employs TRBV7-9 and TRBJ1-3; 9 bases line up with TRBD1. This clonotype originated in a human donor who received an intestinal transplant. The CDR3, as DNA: TGTGCCAGCAGCTTCGGACAGGGGAAAGGAAACACCATATATTTT. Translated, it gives CASSFGQGKGNTIYF.